This T cell receptor beta chain came from a study of blood T cell repertoires in COVID-19. Whole-study context: Spain, Italy and the United States supplied samples that represented acute and convalescent COVID-19. T cells, B-cell-depleted T cells, or PBMCs supplied cDNA or gDNA.

This CDR3 comprises 16 residues. Trimming at V came to 4 bases and at J to 2 bases, leaving 7 bases not matched to a gene. Germline CDR1 SEHNR, CDR2 FQNEAQ (reference sequence). Original processing notes: Reference gene primer amplification gave nucleated cell count estimates. Assay used: immunoSEQ multiplex PCR; TCRdb lists only in-frame clones, some missing. From that table come the V and J calls and clone size; the DNA was used to work out D and trimming. Of about 210,000 clones listed, roughly nine tenths are singletons. The clonotype comes from a man aged 40-49 years with acute or convalescent COVID-19. The chain couples TRBV7-9 to TRBJ2-1, with TRBD1 matching over 8 bases. Specimen: peripheral blood. CDR3 protein: CASSWNRDRTYNEQFF. Here the CDR3 DNA reads TGTGCCAGCAGCTGGAACCGGGACAGGACCTACAATGAGCAGTTCTTC.